This T cell receptor (beta chain) emerged from a study of blood T cell repertoires in COVID-19. Profiling relied on immunoSEQ multiplex PCR, and the TCRdb table lists in-frame clones only, not all of them. The table has over 70,000 clones, 65% to 90% seen once. The CDR3 spans 11 residues. Per the germline V gene, CDR1 is LNHDA and CDR2 is SQIVND (reference sequence). V gave up 4 bases and J gave up 8 bases, with 6 bases separating them. The TCR sequence derives from a man aged 30 to 39 with COVID-19, enrolled during active disease. The V call is TRBV19, the J call TRBJ2-1; TRBD2 is a possible D gene (6 bases). Sequenced sample: peripheral blood. CDR3 DNA: TGTGCCAGTAGTAGGGGGGATGAGCAGTTCTTC. This translates into CASSRGDEQFF.